One and the same sample provided the 2 T cell receptor beta chains below, sequenced in a study of cytomegalovirus exposure and HLA in healthy donors. PCR was performed using 60 Vbeta and 13 Jbeta primers. Profiling relied on immunoSEQ multiplex PCR, and the TCRdb table lists in-frame clones only, not all of them. The sample gives 200,000 to 250,000 clones, 78% of which show up once; around 0.45% is in the top ten. The sequenced sample consisted of PBMCs. The receptor set was obtained from a boy younger than 18 in good health and CMV-seronegative.

This clone was seen a few times. J is TRBJ1-1 and V is TRBV7-9; TRBD1 matches 8 bases. Germline CDR1 and CDR2: SEHNR and FQNEAQ (reference sequence). Trimming at V came to 5 bases and at J to 6 bases, leaving 8 bases not matched to a gene. CDR3 length: 14 residues. DNA for the CDR3: TGTGCCAGCAGCACGCGTGACAGGGGCGCTGAAGCTTTCTTT. This translates into CASSTRDRGAEAFF.

The V call is TRBV7-9, the J call TRBJ2-7; 9 bases agree with TRBD1. This CDR3 has 14 residues. The V segment lost 5 bases and the J segment 3 bases; nucleotides outside the gene matches: 5. In germline, CDR1 is SEHNR, CDR2 FQNEAQ (reference sequence). The CDR3 spells CASSPWDRVYEQYF. CDR3 coding DNA: TGTGCCAGCAGCCCGTGGGACAGGGTCTACGAGCAGTACTTC. The variable domain in full, completed from reference TRBV7-9 and TRBJ2-7, reads DTGVSQNPRHKITKRGQNVTFRCDPISEHNRLYWYRQTLGQGPEFLTYFQNEAQLEKSRLLSDRFSAERPKGSFSTLEIQRTEQGDSAMYLCASSPWDRVYEQYFGPGTRLTVT.